The 15 T cell receptor beta chains below all came from one sample that was sequenced in a study of response to subunit inactivated influenza vaccine. MiXCR, applied by TCRdb to the RT-PCR reads, yields one record per CDR3 protein. This repertoire shows hundreds of thousands of distinct CDR3 sequences, 12% found once; its top ten account for over 6.5%. The input for sequencing was non-naive T cells sorted from PBMCs, taken 14 to 15 days before vaccination. The receptor source for this set is a man in his fifties who received an inactivated influenza vaccine.

This clonotype was counted a few times. The J gene is TRBJ2-7, the V gene TRBV14; no firm D call. The V and J ends lost 3 bases and 2 bases respectively, with 11 bases between them. The CDR3 runs to 14 residues. Germline V lookup: CDR1 SGHDN, CDR2 FVKESK. The CDR3 is CASSHLTSTYEQYF. The CDR3 region has the DNA TGTGCCAGCAGCCACCTGACTTCTACCTACGAGCAGTACTTC.

The gene calls are TRBV18 and TRBJ1-1; no clear D. The V gene lost 5 bases and the J gene lost 4 bases, with 14 bases spanning the gap. Looked up from germline, CDR1 is KGHSH and CDR2 is LQKENI. This CDR3 is built from 14 residues. The CDR3 is CASSAGPEVTEAFF. The CDR3 DNA sequence: TGTGCCAGCTCAGCAGGTCCTGAGGTCACTGAAGCTTTCTTT.

This clonotype was seen repeatedly, ten times or more. The V call is TRBV20-1, the J call TRBJ2-7; perhaps TRBD1 as D (6 bases). V lost 5 bases, J lost 4 bases, and 24 bases lay in between. Germline lookup yields CDR1 DFQATT and CDR2 SNEGSKA (reference sequence). The CDR3 has 16 residues. DNA for the CDR3: TGCAGTGCTTCTGGACAGCCAAACGGTGCTCCGTACGAGCAGTACTTC. Translating it yields CSASGQPNGAPYEQYF.

This clonotype occurred a few times. The chain's CDR3 is CASSLGLTHPLEQYF. As DNA, the CDR3 is TGTGCCAGCAGTTTAGGACTGACTCATCCACTCGAGCAGTACTTC. The gene calls are TRBV27 and TRBJ2-7, with D maybe TRBD2 (5 bases). The CDR3 has 15 amino acids. The germline V gene encodes CDR1 MNHEY and CDR2 SMNVEV (reference sequence). V shed 2 bases and J shed 6 bases, with 17 bases lying between them.

This clonotype was counted a few times. The chain links TRBV5-1 to TRBJ2-6; D remains ambiguous. Trimming shortened V by 4 bases and J by 4 bases, and 21 bases separated the two germline ends. This CDR3 contains 18 residues. Germline CDR1 and CDR2: SGHRS and YFSETQ. The CDR3 sequence is CASSEDGFMSYGANVLTF. The CDR3 DNA follows: TGCGCCAGCAGCGAGGACGGGTTTATGTCTTACGGGGCCAACGTCCTGACTTTC.

V and J are TRBV19 and TRBJ1-2; TRBD1 is a possible D gene (5 bases). V was pared by 5 bases and J by 8 bases, with 15 bases between. There are 13 residues in the CDR3. The germline gives CDR1 LNHDA, CDR2 SQIVND (reference sequence). CDR3 sequence (DNA): TGTGCCAGTAGTTGGCGAGACAGCTCCGGCTACACCTTC. Translated: CASSWRDSSGYTF.

This clonotype showed up just a few times. The genes are TRBV28 and TRBJ2-7; D remains ambiguous. Germline CDR1 reads MDHEN; CDR2 reads SYDVKM. The CDR3 is 12 amino acids. Trimming stripped 6 bases from V and 3 bases from J, with 9 bases between. CDR3 loop: CASRDRNYEQYF. The CDR3 DNA reads TGTGCCAGCAGGGATCGGAACTACGAGCAGTACTTC. Full variable domain (missing parts from reference TRBV28 and TRBJ2-7): DVKVTQSSRYLVKRTGEKVFLECVQDMDHENMFWYRQDPGLGLRLIYFSYDVKMKEKGDIPEGYSVSREKKERFSLILESASTNQTSMYLCASRDRNYEQYFGPGTRLTVT.

The sample holds many counts of this clonotype. The chain employs TRBV20-1 and TRBJ2-3, with 10 nucleotides matching TRBD1. Germline values: CDR1 DFQATT, CDR2 SNEGSKA (reference sequence). The CDR3 sequence is 14 residues long. The trim removed 5 bases at V and 4 bases at J, leaving 6 bases unmatched. CDR3 in DNA: TGCAGTGCTGACAGGGGGCATTTATCAGATACGCAGTATTTT. As protein: CSADRGHLSDTQYF.

V gene TRBV7-8 combines with J gene TRBJ2-7, with a tentative D call TRBD2 (5 bases). The CDR3 loop spans 13 amino acids. The V end was cut by 2 bases, the J end by 5 bases, with 10 bases between. CDR1 SGHVS and CDR2 FQNEAQ come from the germline V gene. This CDR3 is CASSLPNGDEQYF. The CDR3 DNA reads TGTGCCAGCAGCTTACCGAACGGGGACGAGCAGTACTTC.

This clonotype has at least ten counts. The genes are TRBV15 and TRBJ2-5; D is possibly TRBD1 or TRBD2 (5 bases each). From germline, CDR1 is LNHNV and CDR2 YYDKDF (reference sequence). Trimming took 1 base from V and 2 from J, leaving 11 bases between them. The CDR3 has 15 residues. The CDR3 protein is CATSRGSGTQETQYF. The CDR3 coding sequence is TGTGCCACCAGCAGAGGGTCAGGGACGCAAGAGACCCAGTACTTC. The full variable domain, completed using reference TRBV15 and TRBJ2-5, is DAMVIQNPRYQVTQFGKPVTLSCSQTLNHNVMYWYQQKSSQAPKLLFHYYDKDFNNEADTPDNFQSRRPNTSFCFLDIRSPGLGDTAMYLCATSRGSGTQETQYFGPGTRLLVL.

This clonotype has only a few counts. This rearrangement joins TRBV27 to TRBJ1-2; 7 bases fit TRBD1. J gave up 4 bases and V 2 bases, and 1 base lay outside the gene matches. The germline CDR1 and CDR2 sequences are MNHEY and SMNVEV (reference sequence). The CDR3 spans 13 residues. DNA of the CDR3: TGTGCCAGCAGTTTAGACAGGGTCTATGGCTACACCTTC. The encoded protein is CASSLDRVYGYTF.

The sample holds many counts of this clonotype. The CDR3 loop is CASSQDGNEAFF. The CDR3 DNA sequence: TGCGCCAGCAGCCAAGACGGGAATGAAGCTTTCTTT. The V call is TRBV5-1, the J call TRBJ1-1, with D uncertain. This CDR3 comprises 12 residues. Germline CDR1 is SGHRS and CDR2 is YFSETQ. The V end was cut by 4 bases, the J end by 7 bases, with 11 bases between.

This clonotype was seen many times. This chain links TRBV12-3 or TRBV12-4 with TRBJ1-5; D remains unclear. V dropped 3 bases and J dropped 4 bases, with 4 bases sitting between them. The length of the CDR3 is 12 residues. The CDR3 nucleotides read TGTGCCAGCAGTTTGGGGAATCAGCCCCAGCATTTT. Residues: CASSLGNQPQHF.

This clonotype was observed at least ten times. CDR3 nucleotides: TGCAGCGTTGTCCGCGGGATCATCTCCTACAATGAGCAGTTCTTC. This sequence encodes CSVVRGIISYNEQFF. J is TRBJ2-1 and V is TRBV29-1, with a weak D call TRBD2 (6 bases). CDR3 length: 15 residues. V lost 4 bases and J 0 bases, leaving 13 bases between the germline ends. Germline CDR1 and CDR2: SQVTM and ANQGSEA.

This clonotype was found a few times. The genes are TRBV7-2 and TRBJ1-1, with D unresolved. Trimming removed 4 bases from V and 7 bases from J, with 16 bases in between. CDR1 SGHTA and CDR2 FQGNSA come from the germline V gene. This CDR3 comprises 14 residues. CDR3 nucleotide sequence: TGTGCCAGCAGCTCCTACGCTGGGCTCAGTGAAGCTTTCTTT. Its protein is CASSSYAGLSEAFF.